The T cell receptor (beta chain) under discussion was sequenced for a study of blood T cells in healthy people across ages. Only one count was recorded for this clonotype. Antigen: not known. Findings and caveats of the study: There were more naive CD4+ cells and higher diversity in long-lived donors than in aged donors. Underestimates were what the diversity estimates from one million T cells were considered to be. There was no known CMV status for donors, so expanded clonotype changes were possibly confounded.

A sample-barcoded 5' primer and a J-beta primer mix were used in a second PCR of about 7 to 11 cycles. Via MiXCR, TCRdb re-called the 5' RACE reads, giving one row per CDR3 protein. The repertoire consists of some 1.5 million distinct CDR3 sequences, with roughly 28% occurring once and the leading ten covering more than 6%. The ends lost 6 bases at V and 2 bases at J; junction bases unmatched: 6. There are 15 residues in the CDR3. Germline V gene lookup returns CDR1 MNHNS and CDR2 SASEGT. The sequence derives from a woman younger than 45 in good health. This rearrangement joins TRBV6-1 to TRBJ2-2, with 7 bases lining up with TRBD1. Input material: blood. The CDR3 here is CASRPTGVNTGELFF. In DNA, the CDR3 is TGTGCCAGCAGGCCCACAGGGGTCAACACCGGGGAGCTGTTTTTT.